Presented here are 17 T cell receptor beta chains from one specimen sequenced in a study of shared clonotypes between healthy human individuals. TCRdb's table, derived via immunoSEQ multiplex PCR, lists solely in-frame clones and lacks some. Counted here are some 2.3 million clones, 85% to 95% occurring once; the ten biggest clones make up about 0.37%. Specimen: naive CD4+ T cells from PBMCs. Subset meaning: CD45RA+ positively selected. These receptors originate from a man aged 18 to 30 in good health. Some clones in this sample may be carry-over from other donors' samples.

This chain joins TRBV6-6 and TRBJ2-5; D call uncertain. CDR3 size: 13 residues. CDR1 and CDR2 (germline): MNHNY, SVGAGI (reference sequence). Trimming shortened V by 7 bases and J by 1 base, and 10 bases separated the two germline ends. In nucleotides, the CDR3 is TGTGCCAGCACCCGTGACCTCCAAGAGACCCAGTACTTC. Protein sequence: CASTRDLQETQYF.

The rearrangement uses TRBV5-5 and TRBJ2-7; a possible D gene is TRBD1 (6 bases). Trimming removed 0 bases from V and 2 bases from J, with 15 bases in between. The CDR3 contains 16 residues. CDR1 is SGHKS and CDR2 is YYEKEE in the germline V gene (reference sequence). The CDR3 region has the DNA TGTGCCAGCAGCTTGGAAGTTTCGGCAGGGGCCTACGAGCAGTACTTC. This translates into CASSLEVSAGAYEQYF.

The chain uses TRBV21-1 and TRBJ2-7; TRBD2 is taken as the D call from the table, unchecked against the DNA. TRBV21-1 is a pseudogene segment. The CDR3 length is 12 residues. The CDR3 coding sequence is TGTGCCAGCAGCAAAGGTATCGGAGGGCAGTACTTC. Protein: CASSKGIGGQYF.

The genes are TRBV5-6 and TRBJ1-2; D is unresolved. This CDR3 is built from 11 residues. Per germline, CDR1 SGHDT and CDR2 YYEEEE. Between the trimmed V and J ends, which lost 5 bases and 8 bases, there was a span of 10 bases. In nucleotides, the CDR3 is TGTGCCAGCAGGGGCAACGGAGGCTACACCTTC. Its protein product is CASRGNGGYTF.

About this clone itself: The sample contains more than one DNA sequence encoding this CDR3. Here the CDR3 DNA reads TGTGCCAGCAGTGAAGGAGGCGGAAACACTGAAGCTTTCTTT. This gives the protein CASSEGGGNTEAFF. The V and J genes are TRBV6-1 and TRBJ1-1; no clear D gene. This CDR3 is built from 14 residues. V was pared by 1 base and J by 2 bases, with 8 bases between. From germline, CDR1 is MNHNS and CDR2 SASEGT.

On this clone itself: Additional DNA sequences in this sample encode the identical CDR3. The genes are TRBV7-3 and TRBJ1-1; D may be TRBD1 (6 bases). This CDR3 region has 13 residues. Germline V CDR1 and CDR2: SGHTA, FQGTGA. Trimming took off 2 bases at V and 5 bases at J, with 9 bases between the two ends. The CDR3 nucleotides are TGTGCCAGCAGCTTACAGGGGTCGACTGAAGCTTTCTTT. This codes for CASSLQGSTEAFF.

This chain links TRBV7-2 with TRBJ2-1, with 7 bases that match TRBD1. Per germline, CDR1 SGHTA and CDR2 FQGNSA. V lost 5 bases to trimming and J lost 6 bases; unmatched junction nucleotides: 10. This CDR3 is 15 amino acids long. The CDR3 region is CASSPQDRVGNEQFF. Here the CDR3 DNA reads TGTGCCAGCAGCCCACAAGACAGGGTGGGCAATGAGCAGTTCTTC.

Worth noting for this clone: The sample holds other DNA sequences that translate to the same CDR3. The chain has TRBV11-2 and TRBJ2-3; no firm D call. CDR3 length: 12 amino acids. V lost 0 bases and J lost 5, with 3 bases in between. Germline loops: CDR1 SGHAT, CDR2 FQNNGV. The CDR3 reads CASSLEGDTQYF. CDR3 nucleotides: TGTGCCAGCAGCTTAGAGGGAGATACGCAGTATTTT.

This chain links TRBV10-3 with TRBJ1-5, with 12 bases identical to TRBD1. The V gene end was trimmed by 3 bases and the J gene end by 7 bases; junction bases not matched to a gene: 7. Germline V CDR1 and CDR2: ENHRY, SYGVKD. The CDR3 loop spans 16 amino acids. The CDR3 nucleotides read TGTGCCATCAGTGACAGGGGACAGGGGGCAGGGCAGCCCCAGCATTTT. This translates into CAISDRGQGAGQPQHF.

The chain joins TRBV4-1 to TRBJ2-5; D assignment may be TRBD1 or TRBD2 (5 bases each). Germline values: CDR1 MGHRA, CDR2 YSYEKL. This CDR3 is 16 amino acids long. V lost 2 bases to trimming and J lost 4 bases, with 17 bases between them. For the CDR3, the DNA is TGCGCCAGCAGCCAAAAGGACACCCGGGGCGGAGAGACCCAGTACTTC. The encoded protein is CASSQKDTRGGETQYF.

The rearrangement joins TRBV29-1 to TRBJ2-7, with unresolved D. The CDR3 totals 14 residues. V lost 4 bases and J 1 base, leaving 14 bases between the germline ends. Germline CDR1 reads SQVTM; CDR2 reads ANQGSEA. As DNA, the CDR3 is TGCAGCGTTGCGCCAGACCCACCTTCCTACGAGCAGTACTTC. This gives the protein CSVAPDPPSYEQYF.

Remarks on this clone: In the same sample, other DNA sequences code for this CDR3. V usage is TRBV7-3 and J usage is TRBJ2-1; 7 nucleotides agree with TRBD2. The CDR3 consists of 15 residues. Germline values: CDR1 SGHTA, CDR2 FQGTGA. V lost 5 bases to trimming and J lost 1 base; unmatched junction nucleotides: 5. The CDR3 protein is CASSPPGGSYNEQFF. The DNA for the CDR3 is TGTGCCAGCAGCCCCCCGGGGGGATCCTACAATGAGCAGTTCTTC.

The chain carries TRBV5-1 and TRBJ1-1, with D maybe TRBD1 (6 bases). The CDR3 totals 15 residues. From germline, CDR1 is SGHRS and CDR2 YFSETQ. The germline V and J ends were trimmed by 2 bases and 5 bases, with 16 bases remaining between them. CDR3 sequence (DNA): TGCGCCAGCAGCTTTTTGGGGGGCCAAAATACTGAAGCTTTCTTT. Translated: CASSFLGGQNTEAFF. Filled out from reference TRBV5-1 and TRBJ1-1, the complete variable domain reads KAGVTQTPRYLIKTRGQQVTLSCSPISGHRSVSWYQQTPGQGLQFLFEYFSETQRNKGNFPGRFSGRQFSNSRSEMNVSTLELGDSALYLCASSFLGGQNTEAFFGQGTRLTVV.

The chain links TRBV28 to TRBJ2-3; possibly TRBD2 for D (6 bases). The CDR3 consists of 15 residues. V was cut by 4 bases and J by 1 base, with 12 bases left in between. Germline-derived CDR1 and CDR2 are MDHEN and SYDVKM. The CDR3 DNA sequence: TGTGCCAGCAGTTCAAGCGGGTACGGCACAGATACGCAGTATTTT. This sequence encodes CASSSSGYGTDTQYF.

V usage is TRBV6-6 and J usage is TRBJ2-7; TRBD1 agrees at 8 bases. This CDR3 region has 14 residues. Germline V gives CDR1 MNHNY, CDR2 SVGAGI (reference sequence). J was trimmed by 4 bases and V by 2 bases; bases with no gene match: 4. The CDR3 region is CASSYAGGRYEQYF. The DNA for the CDR3 is TGTGCCAGCAGTTACGCAGGGGGCCGGTACGAGCAGTACTTC.

This chain links TRBV7-2 with TRBJ2-7; 15 bases agree with TRBD2. Per germline, CDR1 SGHTA and CDR2 FQGNSA. The ends lost 5 bases at V and 6 bases at J; junction bases unmatched: 11. This CDR3 is built from 17 residues. In DNA form, the CDR3 reads TGTGCCAGCAGCCACAACAGCGGACTAGCGGGAGGGCGCGAGCAGTACTTC. Protein sequence: CASSHNSGLAGGREQYF.

There are a few counts of this clone. The chain employs TRBV30 and TRBJ1-1; D remains ambiguous. CDR3 length equals 12 residues. Germline V gene lookup returns CDR1 GTSNPN and CDR2 SVGIG (reference sequence). Between the trimmed V and J ends, which lost 6 bases and 5 bases, there was a span of 13 bases. CDR3 nucleotides: TGTGCCTGTTTGCCTCGCCGGACTGAAGCTTTCTTT. Amino acid sequence: CACLPRRTEAFF.